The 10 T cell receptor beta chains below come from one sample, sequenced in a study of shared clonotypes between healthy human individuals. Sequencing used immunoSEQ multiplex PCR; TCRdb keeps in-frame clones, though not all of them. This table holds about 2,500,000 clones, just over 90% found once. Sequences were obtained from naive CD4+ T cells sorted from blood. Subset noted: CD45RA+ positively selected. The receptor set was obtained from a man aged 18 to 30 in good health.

The CDR3 DNA is TGTGCCAGCAGTGATCCGCCGCTAGCGCCCTCCACAGATACGCAGTATTTT. Its protein is CASSDPPLAPSTDTQYF. This chain links TRBV6-1 with TRBJ2-3, with D possibly being TRBD2 (6 bases). CDR1 is MNHNS and CDR2 is SASEGT in the germline V gene. CDR3 length equals 17 residues. Between the trimmed V and J ends, which lost 3 bases and 2 bases, there was a span of 18 bases.

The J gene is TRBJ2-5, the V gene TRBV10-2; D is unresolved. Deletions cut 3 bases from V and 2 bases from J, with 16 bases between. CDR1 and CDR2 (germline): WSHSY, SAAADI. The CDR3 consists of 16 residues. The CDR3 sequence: CASSDGARVGQETQYF. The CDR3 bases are TGCGCCAGCAGTGACGGTGCTCGTGTGGGGCAAGAGACCCAGTACTTC.

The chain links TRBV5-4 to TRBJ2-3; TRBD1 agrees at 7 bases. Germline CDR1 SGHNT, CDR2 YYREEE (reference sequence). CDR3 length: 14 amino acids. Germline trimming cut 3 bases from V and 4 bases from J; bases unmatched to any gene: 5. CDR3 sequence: CASSSYRGADTQYF. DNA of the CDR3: TGTGCCAGCAGCTCCTACAGGGGCGCAGATACGCAGTATTTT. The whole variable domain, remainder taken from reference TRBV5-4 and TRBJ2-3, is ETGVTQSPTHLIKTRGQQVTLRCSSQSGHNTVSWYQQALGQGPQFIFQYYREEENGRGNFPPRFSGLQFPNYSSELNVNALELDDSALYLCASSSYRGADTQYFGPGTRLTVL.

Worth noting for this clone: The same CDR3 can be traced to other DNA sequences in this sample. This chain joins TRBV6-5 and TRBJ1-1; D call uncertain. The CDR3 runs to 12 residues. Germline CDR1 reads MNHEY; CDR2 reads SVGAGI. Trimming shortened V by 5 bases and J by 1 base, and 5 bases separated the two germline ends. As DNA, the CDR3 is TGTGCCAGCAGTCGAGGGAACACTGAAGCTTTCTTT. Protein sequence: CASSRGNTEAFF.

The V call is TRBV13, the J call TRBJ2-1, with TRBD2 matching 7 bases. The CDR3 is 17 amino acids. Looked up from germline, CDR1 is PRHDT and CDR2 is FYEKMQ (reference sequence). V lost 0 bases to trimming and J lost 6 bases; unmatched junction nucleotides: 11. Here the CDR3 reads CASSLGVFKGLLNEQFF. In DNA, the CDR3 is TGTGCCAGCAGCTTAGGGGTGTTTAAGGGACTACTCAATGAGCAGTTCTTC.

This CDR3 is CATSRDWGQGFSGANVLTF. The DNA for the CDR3 is TGTGCCACCAGCAGAGATTGGGGACAGGGCTTCTCTGGGGCCAACGTCCTGACTTTC. The J gene is TRBJ2-6, the V gene TRBV15; 9 nucleotides line up with TRBD1. Germline V gives CDR1 LNHNV, CDR2 YYDKDF (reference sequence). Trimming removed 0 bases from V and 0 bases from J; junction bases left unmatched: 6. CDR3 length equals 19 residues. Variable domain in full (rest from reference TRBV15 and TRBJ2-6): DAMVIQNPRYQVTQFGKPVTLSCSQTLNHNVMYWYQQKSSQAPKLLFHYYDKDFNNEADTPDNFQSRRPNTSFCFLDIRSPGLGDTAMYLCATSRDWGQGFSGANVLTFGAGSRLTVL.

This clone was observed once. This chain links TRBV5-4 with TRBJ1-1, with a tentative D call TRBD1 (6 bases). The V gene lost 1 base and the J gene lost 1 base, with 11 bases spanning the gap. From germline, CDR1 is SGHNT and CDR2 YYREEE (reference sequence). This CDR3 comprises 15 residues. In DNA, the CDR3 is TGTGCCAGCAGCTTGTCTCTAGGGGGGAACACTGAAGCTTTCTTT. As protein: CASSLSLGGNTEAFF. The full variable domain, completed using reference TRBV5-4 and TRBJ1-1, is ETGVTQSPTHLIKTRGQQVTLRCSSQSGHNTVSWYQQALGQGPQFIFQYYREEENGRGNFPPRFSGLQFPNYSSELNVNALELDDSALYLCASSLSLGGNTEAFFGQGTRLTVV.

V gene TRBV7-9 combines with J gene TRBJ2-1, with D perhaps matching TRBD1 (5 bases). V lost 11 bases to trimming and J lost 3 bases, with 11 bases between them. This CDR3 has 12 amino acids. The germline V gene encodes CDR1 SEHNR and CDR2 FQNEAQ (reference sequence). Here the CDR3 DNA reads TGTGCCGGGGCCGTGGGCTACAATGAGCAGTTCTTC. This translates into CAGAVGYNEQFF.

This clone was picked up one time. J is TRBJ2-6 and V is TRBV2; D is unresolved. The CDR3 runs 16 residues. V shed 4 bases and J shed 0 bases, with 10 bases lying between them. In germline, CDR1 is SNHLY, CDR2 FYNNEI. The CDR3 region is CASSVLEFSGANVLTF. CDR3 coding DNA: TGTGCCAGCAGTGTTTTAGAGTTCTCTGGGGCCAACGTCCTGACTTTC.

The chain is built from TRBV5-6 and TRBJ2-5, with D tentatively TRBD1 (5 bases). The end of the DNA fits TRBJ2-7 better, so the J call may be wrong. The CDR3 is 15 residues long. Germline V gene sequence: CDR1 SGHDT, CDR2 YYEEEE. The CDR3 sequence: CASSLAPRGTYEQYF. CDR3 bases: TGTGCCAGCAGCTTGGCCCCAAGGGGAACCTACGAGCAGTACTTC.